The rows below give T cell receptor beta chains drawn from one sample of a study of breast tumors, draining lymph nodes, adjacent tissues. MiXCR was run by TCRdb on the multiplex PCR reads, yielding one entry per CDR3 protein. Found here are more than 85,000 distinct CDR3 sequences, about 20% of them singletons; the top ten hold around 1.3%. Sequencing was carried out using axillary lymph node tissue. The receptors shown here come from a female donor with breast cancer. Some clones in this sample may be carry-over from other donors' samples. Each CDR3 is given with its conserved first and last residue. D genes are given only for firm matches. Clone size is given for some rows only: seen once, a few or many times, or a class if the clone is expanded.

J	size	V	D	CDR3	DNA
TRBJ1-4	many	TRBV6-1	-	CASSYHAGRATNEKLFF	TGTGCCAGCAGCTACCATGCGGGGCGGGCAACTAATGAAAAACTGTTTTTT
TRBJ2-7	many	TRBV2	TRBD1	CAMGQGSYEQYF	TGTGCCATGGGACAGGGATCCTACGAGCAGTACTTC
TRBJ1-4	many	TRBV2	-	CASSEGGHRNEKLFF	TGTGCCAGCAGTGAAGGGGGACACCGTAATGAAAAACTGTTTTTT
TRBJ2-5	many	TRBV11-1	TRBD2	CASSIQTSGGQETQYF	TGTGCCAGCAGCATTCAGACTAGCGGGGGCCAAGAGACCCAGTACTTC
TRBJ1-5	many	TRBV7-8	TRBD1	CASSPRDRGFSQPQHF	TGTGCCAGCAGCCCCCGGGACAGGGGGTTTAGTCAGCCCCAGCATTTT
TRBJ1-5	many	TRBV19	-	CASHPDGQASNQPQHF	TGTGCCAGCCACCCCGACGGCCAGGCTAGCAATCAGCCCCAGCATTTT
TRBJ1-4	many	TRBV11-2	TRBD1	CASSLVTGGNEKLFF	TGTGCCAGCAGCTTAGTGACAGGGGGTAATGAAAAACTGTTTTTT
TRBJ1-4	many	TRBV6-6	-	CASTSATTTNEKLFF	TGTGCCAGCACCTCCGCGACAACAACTAATGAAAAACTGTTTTTT
TRBJ1-5	many	TRBV18	-	CASSAGDQPQHF	TGTGCCAGCAGCGCAGGGGATCAGCCCCAGCATTTT
TRBJ1-4	many	TRBV10-1	-	CANKLLFPGSEKLFF	TGCGCCAACAAATTACTGTTCCCGGGAAGTGAAAAACTGTTTTTT
TRBJ2-5	many	TRBV5-1	TRBD1	CASSPDRAGFGETQYF	TGCGCCAGCAGCCCCGACAGGGCTGGGTTCGGAGAGACCCAGTACTTC
TRBJ2-5	many	TRBV5-6	-	CASSLVSASQETQYF	TGTGCCAGCAGCTTGGTATCCGCGAGCCAAGAGACCCAGTACTTC
TRBJ1-5	many	TRBV6-5	-	CASSSPYQPQHF	TGTGCCAGCAGTTCGCCTTATCAGCCCCAGCATTTT
TRBJ2-5	many	TRBV9	-	CASSVGGGGGETQYF	TGTGCCAGCAGCGTAGGAGGGGGAGGTGGAGAGACCCAGTACTTC
TRBJ2-1	many	TRBV19	-	CASRPPGSSYNEQFF	TGTGCCAGTAGGCCGCCGGGTAGCTCCTACAATGAGCAGTTCTTC
TRBJ2-3	-	TRBV3-1	TRBD1	CASSQDGTGVTDTQYF	TGTGCCAGCAGCCAAGATGGCACAGGGGTGACAGATACGCAGTATTTT
TRBJ2-3	many	TRBV29-1	-	CSVFGTETSTDTQYF	TGCAGCGTATTCGGGACGGAAACTAGCACAGATACGCAGTATTTT
TRBJ1-5	many	TRBV12-3/TRBV12-4	-	CASSFFEVESQHF	TGTGCCAGCAGTTTTTTCGAGGTGGAGTCCCAGCATTTT
TRBJ2-7	many	TRBV9	TRBD1	CASSVEGTGFSEQYF	TGTGCCAGCAGCGTAGAGGGGACAGGGTTTAGCGAGCAGTACTTC
TRBJ1-4	many	TRBV4-1	-	CASNRQGATNEKLFF	TGCGCCAGCAACCGACAAGGGGCAACTAATGAAAAACTGTTTTTT
TRBJ2-7	many	TRBV9	-	CASSVLGVLGGEQYF	TGTGCCAGCAGCGTCCTAGGGGTTTTGGGAGGCGAGCAGTACTTC
TRBJ2-7	many	TRBV27	TRBD2	CASSPSGSSYEQYF	TGTGCCAGCAGTCCTAGCGGGAGTAGCTACGAGCAGTACTTC
TRBJ2-5	-	TRBV2	TRBD1	CASSLSTGSPETQYF	TGTGCCAGCAGTTTATCGACAGGGTCCCCAGAGACCCAGTACTTC
TRBJ2-5	many	TRBV5-1	-	CASSKEYQETQYF	TGCGCCAGCAGCAAGGAGTACCAAGAGACCCAGTACTTC
TRBJ1-5	few	TRBV18	-	CASSPPSQGNQPQHF	TGTGCCAGCTCACCACCATCCCAGGGCAATCAGCCCCAGCATTTT
TRBJ2-3	few	TRBV6-5	-	CASSPRRGGWSTDTQYF	TGTGCCAGCAGCCCTCGGCGAGGGGGGTGGAGCACAGATACGCAGTATTTT
TRBJ2-1	many	TRBV25-1	-	CASSDLYEQFF	TGTGCCAGCAGTGATTTGTATGAGCAGTTCTTC
TRBJ2-5	few	TRBV18	-	CASSPPSQRETQYF	TGTGCCAGCTCACCACCAAGCCAACGGGAGACCCAGTACTTC
TRBJ1-4	-	TRBV30	-	CAWLGTGSNENLFF	TGTGCCTGGCTGGGAACGGGATCTAATGAAAACCTGTTTTTT
TRBJ1-6	many	TRBV4-1	-	CASSQARHLNSPLHF	TGCGCCAGCAGCCAAGCCAGACATCTGAATTCACCCCTCCACTTT
TRBJ1-2	many	TRBV5-6	TRBD1	CASSLVGTGGIGYTF	TGTGCCAGCAGCTTGGTCGGGACAGGGGGCATCGGCTACACCTTC
TRBJ2-7	many	TRBV6-1	TRBD2	CASRTSGLSYEQYF	TGTGCCAGCAGGACTAGCGGCCTCTCCTACGAGCAGTACTTC
TRBJ1-2	-	TRBV11-2	TRBD1	CASSLALQGSSYGYTF	TGTGCCAGCAGCTTAGCCCTACAGGGGAGTTCCTATGGCTACACCTTC
TRBJ2-2	-	TRBV12-3/TRBV12-4	-	CASSLRQGDTGELFF	TGTGCCAGCAGTTTAAGGCAGGGAGACACCGGGGAGCTGTTTTTT
TRBJ2-7	-	TRBV11-2	-	CASSSDHSFSEQYF	TGCGCCAGCAGCTCAGACCATTCCTTCTCCGAGCAGTACTTC
TRBJ1-2	many	TRBV20-1	-	CSARVQAYYGYTF	TGCAGTGCTAGAGTACAGGCTTACTATGGCTACACCTTC
TRBJ2-3	-	TRBV20-1	-	CSARSSGSGHTDTQYF	TGCAGTGCTAGGTCGTCGGGGAGCGGGCACACAGATACGCAGTATTTT
TRBJ2-3	few	TRBV12-3/TRBV12-4	TRBD1	CASSRTGGVADTQYF	TGTGCCAGCAGTCGGACAGGGGGCGTAGCAGATACGCAGTATTTT
TRBJ2-7	many	TRBV6-2/TRBV6-3	TRBD2	CASSYISSGRADEQYF	TGTGCCAGCAGTTACATATCTAGCGGGAGGGCCGACGAGCAGTACTTC
TRBJ2-5	many	TRBV28	-	CASSPYRTLGETQYF	TGTGCCAGCAGTCCCTACAGGACCCTCGGGGAGACCCAGTACTTC
TRBJ2-7	many	TRBV28	TRBD2	CASRPRSSGSYEQYF	TGTGCCAGCAGGCCCAGGAGCAGCGGGAGTTACGAGCAGTACTTC